This T cell receptor beta chain is drawn from a study of glioma-infiltrating T cells. Using RNA template, CDR3s of TCR alpha and beta were amplified with iRepertoire arm-PCR. TCRdb processed the multiplex PCR reads anew with MiXCR; each CDR3 protein has one entry. The table has some 120,000 distinct CDR3 sequences, 20% to 25% seen once. Trimming took off 2 bases at V and 3 bases at J, with 13 bases between the two ends. The CDR3 runs to 15 residues. The sample comprised glioma tissue, nonneoplastic brain tissue, or PBMCs (not recorded which). The sequence was collected from a human donor with low-grade glioma or glioblastoma, undergoing nonglioma brain surgery, or in good health (not recorded which). This chain uses TRBV12-3 or TRBV12-4 with TRBJ1-2; D not resolved. The CDR3 loop reads CASSLIGGHDYGYTF. The CDR3, as DNA: TGTGCCAGCAGTTTAATAGGTGGGCATGACTATGGCTACACCTTC.